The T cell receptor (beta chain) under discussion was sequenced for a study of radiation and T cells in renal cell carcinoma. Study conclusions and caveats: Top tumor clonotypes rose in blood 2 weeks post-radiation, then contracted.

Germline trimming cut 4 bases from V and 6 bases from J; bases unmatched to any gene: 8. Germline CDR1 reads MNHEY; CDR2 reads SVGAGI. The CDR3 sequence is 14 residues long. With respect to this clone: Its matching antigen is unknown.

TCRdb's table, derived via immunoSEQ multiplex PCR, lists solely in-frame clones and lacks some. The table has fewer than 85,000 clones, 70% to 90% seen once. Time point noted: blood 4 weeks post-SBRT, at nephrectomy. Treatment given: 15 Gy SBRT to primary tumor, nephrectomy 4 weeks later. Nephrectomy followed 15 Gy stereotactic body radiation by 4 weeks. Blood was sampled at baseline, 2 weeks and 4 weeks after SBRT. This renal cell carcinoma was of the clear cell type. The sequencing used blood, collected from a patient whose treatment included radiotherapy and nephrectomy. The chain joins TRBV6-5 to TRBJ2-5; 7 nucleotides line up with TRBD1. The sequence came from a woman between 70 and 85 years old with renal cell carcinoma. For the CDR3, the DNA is TGTGCCAGCAGTTCAGGACAGGCGGTGAAGACCCAGTACTTC. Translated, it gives CASSSGQAVKTQYF.